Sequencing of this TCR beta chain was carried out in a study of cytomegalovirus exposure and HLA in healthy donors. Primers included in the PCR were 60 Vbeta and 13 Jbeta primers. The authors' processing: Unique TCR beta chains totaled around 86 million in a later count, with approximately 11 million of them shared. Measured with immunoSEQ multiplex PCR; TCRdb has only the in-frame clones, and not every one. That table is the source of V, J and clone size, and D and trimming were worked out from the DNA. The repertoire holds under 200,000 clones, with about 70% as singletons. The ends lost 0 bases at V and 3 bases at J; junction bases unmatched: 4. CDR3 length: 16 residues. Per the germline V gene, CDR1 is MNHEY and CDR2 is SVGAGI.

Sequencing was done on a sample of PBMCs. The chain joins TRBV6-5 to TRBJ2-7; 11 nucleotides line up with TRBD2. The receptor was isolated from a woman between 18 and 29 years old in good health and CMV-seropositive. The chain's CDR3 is CASSYSSGGALYEQYF. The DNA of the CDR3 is TGTGCCAGCAGTTACTCTAGCGGGGGGGCCCTCTACGAGCAGTACTTC.